What follows describes a single T cell receptor beta chain. Its specificity is not known. The read ends 3 residues shy of where the CDR3 ends; the end is completed using the germline J gene. The data belong to a study of T cells in women clearing cervical HPV infection. Study as a whole: Control women cleared a single incident HPV16 infection within 12 months. For cases, blood was sampled a median around 140 days after lesion detection, interquartile range roughly 80 to 230 days.

General observations from the study: Cases and controls were distinguished at AUC 0.65 to 0.85 by richness and V genes.

Trimming shortened V by 0 bases and J by 2 bases, and 7 bases separated the two germline ends. Germline V gene lookup returns CDR1 SGHTA and CDR2 FQGNSA. The CDR3 sequence is 15 residues long. The table came from immunoSEQ multiplex PCR; TCRdb's copy has only in-frame clones and leaves some out. This table lists 25,000 to 35,000 clones. This TCR was sampled from a woman aged 18-70 years with a cervical HPV16 infection that either progressed to CIN3+ or cleared (not recorded which). The J gene is TRBJ1-4, the V gene TRBV7-2; D is possibly TRBD1 (5 bases). Material: blood buffy coat. The CDR3 DNA, read in part, is TGTGCCAGCAGCTTAGCGGGGGGGACTAATGAAAAA. It codes for CASSLAGGTNEK. The full CDR3 reads CASSLAGGTNEKLFF.